This TCR beta chain came from a study of blood T cell repertoires in COVID-19. The wider study: Collection of acute and convalescent COVID-19 samples took place in the United States, Italy and Spain.

Here immunoSEQ multiplex PCR was the method, and the copy in TCRdb shows in-frame clones only, minus some. Seen here are 77,000 or so clones, 83% observed once, and the top ten hold approximately 7%. Sequenced sample: peripheral blood. This TCR was sampled from a man between 25 and 39 years old with COVID-19, enrolled during active disease.

CDR3 loop: CARRPGVDNSPLHF. The DNA for the CDR3 is TGTGCCAGAAGACCAGGGGTGGATAATTCACCCCTCCACTTT. V and J are TRBV2 and TRBJ1-6; a weak D match, TRBD1 (6 bases). Trimming removed 9 bases at V and 5 bases at J, with 14 bases between. CDR3 length equals 14 residues. The V gene's germline CDR1 is SNHLY and CDR2 FYNNEI.